The 8 T cell receptor beta chains presented below share a single source sample, sequenced in a study of T cell responses to AZD1222 COVID-19 vaccine. Produced via immunoSEQ multiplex PCR; TCRdb's table is partial and in-frame only. Among some 250,000 clones listed, about 94% were seen once. Specimen: peripheral blood, collected 28 days after the second AZD1222 dose. The receptors shown here come from an adult who received the AZD1222 COVID-19 vaccine.

The chain carries TRBV28 and TRBJ2-4; 8 bases are a match to TRBD1. V lost 4 bases and J lost 5; bases outside the gene matches: 4. Germline lookup yields CDR1 MDHEN and CDR2 SYDVKM. The CDR3 is 14 residues long. The CDR3 sequence: CASSSTGAENIQYF. The DNA of the CDR3 is TGTGCCAGCAGTTCGACAGGGGCTGAAAACATTCAGTACTTC.

The gene calls are TRBV10-2 and TRBJ2-7; 8 bases match TRBD2. The CDR3 is 16 amino acids. Germline CDR1 WSHSY, CDR2 SAAADI. J gave up 1 base and V 6 bases, and 11 bases lay outside the gene matches. Here the CDR3 reads CASRRVMTSVSYEQYF. The CDR3, as DNA: TGCGCCAGCAGGAGGGTAATGACTAGCGTGTCCTACGAGCAGTACTTC.

The chain is built from TRBV12-3 or TRBV12-4 and TRBJ2-7, with unresolved D. The CDR3 is 12 amino acids. The V and J ends lost 6 bases and 4 bases respectively, with 10 bases between them. The CDR3 is CASRRRGYEQYF. The CDR3 region has the DNA TGTGCCAGCAGACGCAGAGGATACGAGCAGTACTTC.

The V call is TRBV27, the J call TRBJ1-1; D is uncertain. Per the germline V gene, CDR1 is MNHEY and CDR2 is SMNVEV (reference sequence). V lost 5 bases, J lost 4 bases, and 11 bases lay in between. The CDR3 sequence is 13 residues long. The CDR3 loop reads CASSRRSATEAFF. Written as DNA, the CDR3 is TGTGCCAGCAGTCGTAGGAGTGCCACTGAAGCTTTCTTT.

DNA for the CDR3: TGTGCCAGCAGCTTCGTCGGCGGGAGGGGGACCGGGGAGCTGTTTTTT. Protein sequence: CASSFVGGRGTGELFF. V is TRBV11-2 and J is TRBJ2-2, with 9 positions matching TRBD2. The CDR3 has 16 amino acids. The V gene's germline CDR1 is SGHAT and CDR2 FQNNGV. Losses at the gene ends were 3 bases for V and 5 bases for J; bases not matched to a gene: 7.

The rearrangement links TRBV18 to TRBJ2-5; the D gene is possibly TRBD1 (5 bases). This CDR3 is built from 15 residues. V was trimmed by 3 bases and J by 1 base, leaving 12 bases between them. Germline CDR1 KGHSH, CDR2 LQKENI. Written as DNA, the CDR3 is TGTGCCAGCTCACCCCCGCAGGGCAGCCAAGAGACCCAGTACTTC. It translates to CASSPPQGSQETQYF. Complete variable domain (other parts from reference TRBV18 and TRBJ2-5): NAGVMQNPRHLVRRRGQEARLRCSPMKGHSHVYWYRQLPEEGLKFMVYLQKENIIDESGMPKERFSAEFPKEGPSILRIQQVVRGDSAAYFCASSPPQGSQETQYFGPGTRLLVL.

The V and J genes are TRBV7-9 and TRBJ2-1, with a tentative D call TRBD1 (6 bases). Trimming shortened V by 2 bases and J by 3 bases, and 8 bases separated the two germline ends. The CDR3 length is 14 residues. Germline-derived CDR1 and CDR2 are SEHNR and FQNEAQ (reference sequence). The chain's CDR3 is CASSLRDIYNEQFF. CDR3 DNA: TGTGCCAGCAGCTTAAGGGACATCTACAATGAGCAGTTCTTC.

The V call is TRBV9, the J call TRBJ2-7; possible D gene TRBD2, 5 bases. CDR3 size: 15 residues. V dropped 0 bases and J dropped 7 bases, with 17 bases sitting between them. The V gene's germline CDR1 is SGDLS and CDR2 YYNGEE. DNA of the CDR3: TGTGCCAGCAGCGTAGCAGAGGGATATTTGGGGGAGCAGTACTTC. It encodes CASSVAEGYLGEQYF.